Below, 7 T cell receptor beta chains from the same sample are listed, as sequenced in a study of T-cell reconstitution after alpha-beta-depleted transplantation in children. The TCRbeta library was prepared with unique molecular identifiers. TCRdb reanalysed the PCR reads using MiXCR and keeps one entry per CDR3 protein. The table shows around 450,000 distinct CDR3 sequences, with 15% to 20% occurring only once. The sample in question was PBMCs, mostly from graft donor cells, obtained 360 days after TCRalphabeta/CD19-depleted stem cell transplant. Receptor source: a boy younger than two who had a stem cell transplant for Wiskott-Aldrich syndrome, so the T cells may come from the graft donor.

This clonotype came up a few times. DNA for the CDR3: TGCGCCAGCAGCCCCGGACAGTGGCGAGGCACTGAAGCTTTCTTT. This gives the protein CASSPGQWRGTEAFF. J is TRBJ1-1 and V is TRBV4-1, with D possibly matching TRBD1 (6 bases). V lost 4 bases and J 4 bases, leaving 16 bases between the germline ends. Germline-derived CDR1 and CDR2 are MGHRA and YSYEKL. The CDR3 contains 15 residues.

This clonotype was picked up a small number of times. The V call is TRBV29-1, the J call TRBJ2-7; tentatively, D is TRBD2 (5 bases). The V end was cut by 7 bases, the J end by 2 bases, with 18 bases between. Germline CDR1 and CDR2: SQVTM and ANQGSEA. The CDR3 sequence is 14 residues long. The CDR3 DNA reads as TGCAGCGGAGGCAGAGGGAGTTCCCCCTACGAGCAGTACTTC. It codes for CSGGRGSSPYEQYF.

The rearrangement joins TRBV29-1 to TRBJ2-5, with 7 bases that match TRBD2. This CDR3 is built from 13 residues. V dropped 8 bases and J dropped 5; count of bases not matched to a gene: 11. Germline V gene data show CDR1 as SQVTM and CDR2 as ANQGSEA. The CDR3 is CSLGLWGGETQYF. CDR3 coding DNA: TGCAGCCTTGGACTTTGGGGAGGGGAGACCCAGTACTTC.

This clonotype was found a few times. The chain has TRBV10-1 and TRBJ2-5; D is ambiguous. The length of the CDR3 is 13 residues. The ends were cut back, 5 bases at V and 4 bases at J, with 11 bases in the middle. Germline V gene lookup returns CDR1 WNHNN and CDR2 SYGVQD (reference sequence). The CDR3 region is CASSYGPRETQYF. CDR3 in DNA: TGCGCCAGCAGTTATGGACCAAGAGAGACCCAGTACTTC.

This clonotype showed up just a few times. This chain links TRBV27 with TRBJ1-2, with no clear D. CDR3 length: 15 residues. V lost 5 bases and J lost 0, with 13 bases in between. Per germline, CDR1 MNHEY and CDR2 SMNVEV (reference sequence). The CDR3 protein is CASSPLTDANYGYTF. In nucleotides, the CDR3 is TGTGCCAGCAGTCCTTTGACGGACGCTAACTATGGCTACACCTTC.

CDR3 sequence: CSARDVGGAAQETQYF. The CDR3 bases are TGCAGTGCTAGAGATGTGGGAGGGGCCGCGCAAGAGACCCAGTACTTC. This chain links TRBV20-1 with TRBJ2-5; 7 bases fit TRBD2. Germline CDR1 is DFQATT and CDR2 is SNEGSKA (reference sequence). The V gene end was trimmed by 0 bases and the J gene end by 2 bases; junction bases not matched to a gene: 9. CDR3 size: 16 residues.

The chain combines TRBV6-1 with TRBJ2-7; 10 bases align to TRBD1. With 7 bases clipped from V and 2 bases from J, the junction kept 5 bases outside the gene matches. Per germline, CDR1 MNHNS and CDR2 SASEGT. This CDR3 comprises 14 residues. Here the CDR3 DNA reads TGTGCCAGCAACCGACAGGGGGCTGCCTACGAGCAGTACTTC. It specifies CASNRQGAAYEQYF.